The 5 T cell receptor beta chains below all came from one sample that was sequenced in a study of T cell clonotyping in hematopoietic cell transplantation. Profiled with immunoSEQ multiplex PCR; TCRdb holds only in-frame clones, not every one. The sample carries around 15,000 clones, around 60% recorded once. The specimen comprised PBMCs, sampled 30 days after allogeneic stem cell transplant. The receptors come from a male patient aged 50 to 60 who had an allogeneic stem cell transplant from an unrelated donor, so T cells may come from the graft donor. Some clones in this sample may be carry-over from other donors' samples.

The chain uses TRBV5-6 and TRBJ2-7; 8 bases fit TRBD2. V dropped 5 bases and J dropped 3; count of bases not matched to a gene: 4. Germline assignment: CDR1 SGHDT and CDR2 YYEEEE. This CDR3 region has 13 residues. The CDR3 coding sequence is TGTGCCAGCAGTGCCGGGACTAGCTACGAGCAGTACTTC. Amino acid sequence: CASSAGTSYEQYF. The whole variable domain, remainder taken from reference TRBV5-6 and TRBJ2-7, is DAGVTQSPTHLIKTRGQQVTLRCSPKSGHDTVSWYQQALGQGPQFIFQYYEEEERQRGNFPDRFSGHQFPNYSSELNVNALLLGDSALYLCASSAGTSYEQYFGPGTRLTVT.

J is TRBJ1-3 and V is TRBV10-1; D uncertain. Trimming cost V 5 bases and J 1 base, with 6 bases left between them. This CDR3 has 13 amino acids. Germline CDR1 is WNHNN and CDR2 is SYGVQD (reference sequence). The chain's CDR3 is CASSIGSGNTIYF. As DNA, the CDR3 is TGCGCCAGCAGTATAGGATCTGGAAACACCATATATTTT.

This clone turned up a few times. The CDR3 DNA sequence: TGTGCCAGCAGTGGGGGGACTAGCGGGAGATCAGATACGCAGTATTTT. Residues: CASSGGTSGRSDTQYF. The V and J genes are TRBV6-1 and TRBJ2-3, with 14 bases identical to TRBD2. The CDR3 has 16 residues. In germline, CDR1 is MNHNS, CDR2 SASEGT. V was clipped by 4 bases and J by 4 bases; unmatched bases: 4.

This clone was seen only a few times. The V call is TRBV27, the J call TRBJ2-7, with 8 bases aligning to TRBD1. Germline V lookup: CDR1 MNHEY, CDR2 SMNVEV (reference sequence). The CDR3 runs 14 residues. Trimming cost V 7 bases and J 2 bases; bases outside gene matches: 7. Written as DNA, the CDR3 is TGTGCCAGCAAAGCCGGGACAGGCCCCTACGAGCAGTACTTC. This translates into CASKAGTGPYEQYF.

The chain combines TRBV28 with TRBJ2-5, with 7 bases lining up with TRBD1. The end of the DNA fits TRBJ2-7 better, so the J call may be wrong. The CDR3 extends over 12 amino acids. CDR1 and CDR2 from the germline V gene are MDHEN and SYDVKM. The CDR3 DNA follows: TGTGCCAGCAGGCTGACAGGGAACGAGCAGTACTTC. This gives the protein CASRLTGNEQYF.